This T cell receptor beta chain was found in a study of T-cell memory formation after mild COVID-19. About the study: Clusters of TCRs were largely donor specific.

Researchers used 5'RACE with constant-segment primers to make TCR alpha and TCR beta cDNA libraries that carry sample barcodes and UMIs. Using its own MiXCR run on the 5' RACE reads, TCRdb lists one record per CDR3 protein. This sample yields roughly 380,000 distinct CDR3 sequences, of which 28% are seen a single time; roughly 14% belongs to the top ten. Overall study results and limits: Contracting CD8+ clones were enriched in EMRA, CD4+ mainly in CM and EM. Memory sampled before infection contained some responding clones, suggesting cross-reactive memory joined.

As concerns this clonotype: Its specificity is not known.

This clonotype originated in an adult woman who had mild COVID-19 (a few samples of this study predate the infection). Cell type and time point are not known. Material: PBMCs or a T cell subset sorted from them (not recorded which).

The CDR3 loop is CASSRGLAGQTGSTYNEQFF. Written as DNA, the CDR3 is TGTGCCAGCAGCCGGGGACTAGCGGGACAGACGGGGAGTACCTACAATGAGCAGTTCTTC. The chain is built from TRBV14 and TRBJ2-1, with 13 nucleotides matching TRBD2. In germline, CDR1 is SGHDN, CDR2 FVKESK. This CDR3 contains 20 residues. The trim removed 4 bases at V and 2 bases at J, leaving 14 bases unmatched.